This T cell receptor beta chain originates from a study of blood T cells in healthy people across ages (dated by TCRdb to the mid-2010s). About the study as a whole: Template switching captured roughly one uniquely barcoded TCR beta cDNA molecule per two T cells in model experiments. Using the same blood draw, the study looked at two additional independent replicas of 1 million unique cDNA reads for two donors, one aged 18 to 30 and the other aged 80 or older. Four age groups were formed from the donors: young (average around 15 years), middle-aged (approximately 41), aged (62) and long-lived (more than 75). To avoid experimental bias, donors of different ages were distributed randomly across sequencing lanes. Using deep sequencing normalized with unique cDNA molecular identifiers, the study measured how TCR beta repertoire diversity changes with age.

Library preparation was by 5' RACE. Data came from an Illumina HiSeq 2500. The second PCR ran for about 6 to 12 cycles and used a J-beta primer mix along with a sample-barcoded 5' primer. Each TCR beta cDNA molecule received a unique molecular identifier from a template-switch 5' adaptor carrying 12 random nucleotides. Each sample yielded at least 3 million CDR3-containing paired-end reads. The Mint cDNA synthesis kit, primed by a TRBC-specific oligonucleotide, was used to synthesize first-strand cDNA from all RNA. Following uracil-DNA glycosylase treatment, all cDNA underwent a first 18-cycle PCR with the universal primers M1SS and BC2_uni_R. The study's own analysis went as follows. Each sample was normalized by randomly selecting 1 million high-quality reads, each carrying a distinct molecular identifier. Reads sharing molecular identifiers were discarded rather than binned into consensus sequences. MiTCR, set to a Q25 quality threshold and the strictest error-elimination algorithm, was used for CDR3 identification, clonotype clustering and error correction. A nonparametric unseen species model with Euler transformation was used to estimate a lower bound on total TCR beta diversity. Using fastp at Q25 and MiXCR, TCRdb reprocessed the public reads and kept productive beta chains. Rows are unified per CDR3 protein, each entry keeping the most common DNA and genes. The V and J calls shown here were made by TCRdb, not taken from the authors' results. The sample contains about 1,400,000 distinct CDR3 sequences, about 40% of them found a single time. 7.9% of the sample comes from the top ten.

This clonotype was detected a few times. It lacks a known antigen. No much larger clone exists at a distance of one base, and base qualities are not known. The donors were 40 or so Caucasian individuals from Russia, aged roughly 6 to 100 years, who were systemically healthy. Roughly 9.5 milliliters of peripheral blood were drawn from each donor into EDTA-treated Vacutainer tubes. Ficoll-Paque density-gradient centrifugation was used to isolate PBMCs, with at least 6 million obtained per sample. Total RNA was extracted from PBMCs with Trizol reagent, with at least 5.5 micrograms obtained per sample. For every donor, an aliquot of PBMCs went through flow cytometry to measure the percentages of naive CD45RAhigh/CD27high T cells. Broad study findings and their caveats: Because donor CMV infection status was unknown, age-related changes in expanded clonotypes were potentially confounded. As age increased, observed TCR beta diversity per million T cells dropped in a roughly linear way, and a significant reduction was already evident by age 40. The percentage of naive T cells measured by flow cytometry correlated strongly with observed TCR beta diversity. Because profiling used bulk unsorted PBMCs, naive and antigen-experienced compartments could not be compared conclusively. Compared with the aged group, the long-lived group had more naive CD4+ T cells, fewer expanded clones and increased TCR diversity, suggesting age selection. Estimates of total diversity based on one million sequenced T cells were considered lower bounds and underestimates.

V trim: 0 bases; J trim: 6 bases; unmatched bases: 6. CDR1 and CDR2 are read off the germline V gene as SGDLS and YYNGEE. The CDR3 has 14 amino acids, counting the end cysteine and phenylalanine. Only the CDR3 DNA stays, 42 bases, in frame from base 1. The receptor's source is a woman aged 18-30 years in good health. The rearranged segments are TRBV9 and TRBJ2-7; TRBD2 matches 7 bases in the middle. The specimen sequenced was blood. Here is the DNA: TGTGCCAGCAGCGTAGGACTAGCCGGATTCGAGCAGTACTTC. Translated, it gives CASSVGLAGFEQYF.